This T cell receptor (beta chain) is drawn from a study of T cell responses to AZD1222 COVID-19 vaccine. Study conclusions and caveats: Among the donors, most were white British and more were female, and clonal diversity was possibly underestimated.

About this clone itself: Its matching antigen is unknown.

Trimming took 3 bases from V and 7 from J; bases not matched to a gene: 15. Germline values: CDR1 KGHSH, CDR2 LQKENI. CDR3 length: 16 amino acids. Some clones are missing from TCRdb's copy, which holds only in-frame ones; the method was immunoSEQ multiplex PCR. The profile covers about 79,000 clones, with around 84% appearing a single time and roughly 21% taken by the ten largest. The source is an adult in good health. The chain is built from TRBV18 and TRBJ2-7, with 7 bases identical to TRBD2. This specimen was peripheral blood, taken on day 0 of AZD1222 vaccination. The CDR3 protein is CASSPAGRQGGDEQYF. The CDR3, as DNA: TGTGCCAGCTCACCCGCCGGTAGGCAGGGAGGGGATGAGCAGTACTTC.